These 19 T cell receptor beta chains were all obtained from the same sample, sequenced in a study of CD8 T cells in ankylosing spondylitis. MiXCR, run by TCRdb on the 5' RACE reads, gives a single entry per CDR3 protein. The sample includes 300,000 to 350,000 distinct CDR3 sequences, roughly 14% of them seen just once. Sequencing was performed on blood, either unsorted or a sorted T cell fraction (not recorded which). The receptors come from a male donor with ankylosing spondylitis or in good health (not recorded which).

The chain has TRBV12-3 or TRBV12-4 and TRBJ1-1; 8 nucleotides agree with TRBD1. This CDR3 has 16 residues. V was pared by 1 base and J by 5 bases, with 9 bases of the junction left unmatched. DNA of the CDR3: TGTGCCAGCAGTTTAGGTCAGGGGGCACTAAGTACTGAAGCTTTCTTT. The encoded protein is CASSLGQGALSTEAFF.

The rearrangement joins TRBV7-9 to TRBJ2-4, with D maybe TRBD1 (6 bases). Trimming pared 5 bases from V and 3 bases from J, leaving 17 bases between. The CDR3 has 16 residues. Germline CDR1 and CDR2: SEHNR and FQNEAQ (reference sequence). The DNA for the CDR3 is TGTGCCAGCAGCCTTGAATCAGGGGTTGGCAAAAACATTCAGTACTTC. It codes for CASSLESGVGKNIQYF.

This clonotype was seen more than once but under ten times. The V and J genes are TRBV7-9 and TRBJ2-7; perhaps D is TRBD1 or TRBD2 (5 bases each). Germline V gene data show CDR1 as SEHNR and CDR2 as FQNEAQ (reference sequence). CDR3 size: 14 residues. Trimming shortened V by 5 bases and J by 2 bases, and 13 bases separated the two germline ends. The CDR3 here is CASSPGTNTYEQYF. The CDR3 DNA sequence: TGTGCCAGCAGCCCCGGGACCAACACCTACGAGCAGTACTTC.

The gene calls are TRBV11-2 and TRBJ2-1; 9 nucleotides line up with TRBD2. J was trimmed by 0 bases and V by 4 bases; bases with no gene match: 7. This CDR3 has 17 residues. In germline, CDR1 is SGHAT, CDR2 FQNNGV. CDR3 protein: CASSYLAGLGSYNEQFF. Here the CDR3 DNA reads TGTGCCAGCAGCTATCTAGCGGGGCTAGGCTCCTACAATGAGCAGTTCTTC.

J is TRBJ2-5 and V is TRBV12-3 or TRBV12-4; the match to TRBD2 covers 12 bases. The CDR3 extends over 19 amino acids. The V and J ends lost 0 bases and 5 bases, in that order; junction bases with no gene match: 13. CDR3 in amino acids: CASSLALYSSGGAPETQYF. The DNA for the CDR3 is TGTGCCAGCAGTTTAGCGCTATATTCTAGCGGGGGGGCCCCGGAGACCCAGTACTTC.

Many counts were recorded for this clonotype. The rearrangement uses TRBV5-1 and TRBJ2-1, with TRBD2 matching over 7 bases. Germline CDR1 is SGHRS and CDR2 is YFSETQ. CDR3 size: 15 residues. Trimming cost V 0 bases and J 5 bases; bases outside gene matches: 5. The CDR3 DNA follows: TGCGCCAGCAGCTTGGATGTAGCGGGCAACAATGAGCAGTTCTTC. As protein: CASSLDVAGNNEQFF.

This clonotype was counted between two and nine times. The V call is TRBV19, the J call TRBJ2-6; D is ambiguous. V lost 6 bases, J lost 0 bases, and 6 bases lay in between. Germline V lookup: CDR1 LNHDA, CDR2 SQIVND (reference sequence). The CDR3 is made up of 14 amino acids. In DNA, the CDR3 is TGTGCCAGTAGATCGGACTCTGGGGCCAACGTCCTGACTTTC. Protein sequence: CASRSDSGANVLTF.

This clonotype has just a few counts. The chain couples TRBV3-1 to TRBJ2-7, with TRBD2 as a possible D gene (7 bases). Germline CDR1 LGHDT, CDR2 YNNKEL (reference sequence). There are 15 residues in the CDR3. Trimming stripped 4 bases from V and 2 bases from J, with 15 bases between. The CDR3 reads CASSPRRGPPYEQYF. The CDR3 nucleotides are TGTGCCAGCAGCCCGAGGCGGGGGCCCCCCTACGAGCAGTACTTC.

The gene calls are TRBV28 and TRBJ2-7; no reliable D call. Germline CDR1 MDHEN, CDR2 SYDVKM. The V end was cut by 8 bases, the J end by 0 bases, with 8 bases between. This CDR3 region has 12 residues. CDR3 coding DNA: TGTGCCAGCTGCCGGAGCTCCTACGAGCAGTACTTC. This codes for CASCRSSYEQYF.

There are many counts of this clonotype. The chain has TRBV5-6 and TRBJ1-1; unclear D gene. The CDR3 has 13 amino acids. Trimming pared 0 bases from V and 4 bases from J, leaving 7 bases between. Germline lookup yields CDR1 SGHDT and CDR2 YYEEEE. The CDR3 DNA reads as TGTGCCAGCAGCTTGGTCGGGAGCACTGAAGCTTTCTTT. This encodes CASSLVGSTEAFF.

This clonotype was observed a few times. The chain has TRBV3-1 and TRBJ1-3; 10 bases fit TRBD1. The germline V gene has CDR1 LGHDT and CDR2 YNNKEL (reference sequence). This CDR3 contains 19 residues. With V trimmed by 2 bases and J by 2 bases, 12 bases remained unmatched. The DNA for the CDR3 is TGTGCCAGCAGCCAAAGCAGAGACAGGGGGCTTATCACTGGAAACACCATATATTTT. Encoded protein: CASSQSRDRGLITGNTIYF.

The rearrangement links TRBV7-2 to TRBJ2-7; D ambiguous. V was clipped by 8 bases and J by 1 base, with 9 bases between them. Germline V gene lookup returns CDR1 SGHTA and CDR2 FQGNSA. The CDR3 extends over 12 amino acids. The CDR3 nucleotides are TGTGCCAGCGGGTTGGGGTCCTACGAGCAGTACTTC. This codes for CASGLGSYEQYF. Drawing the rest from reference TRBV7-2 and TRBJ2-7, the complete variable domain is GAGVSQSPSNKVTEKGKDVELRCDPISGHTALYWYRQSLGQGLEFLIYFQGNSAPDKSGLPSDRFSAERTGGSVSTLTIQRTQQEDSAVYLCASGLGSYEQYFGPGTRLTVT.

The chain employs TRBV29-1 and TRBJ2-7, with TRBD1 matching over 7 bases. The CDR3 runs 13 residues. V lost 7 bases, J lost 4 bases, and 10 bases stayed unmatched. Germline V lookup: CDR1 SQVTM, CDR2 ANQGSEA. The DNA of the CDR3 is TGCAGCGGCTTGTCCGGGACAGATTACGAGCAGTACTTC. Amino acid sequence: CSGLSGTDYEQYF.

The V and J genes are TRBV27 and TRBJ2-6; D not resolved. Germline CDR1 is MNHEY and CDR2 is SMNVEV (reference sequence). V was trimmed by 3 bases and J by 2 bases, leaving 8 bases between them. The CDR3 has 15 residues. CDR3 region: CASSFQSAGANVLTF. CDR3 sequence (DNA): TGTGCCAGCAGTTTCCAGTCTGCTGGGGCCAACGTCCTGACTTTC.

The CDR3 nucleotides are TGCGCCAGCAGCTTTACCGGGACCCCGGATGATACGCAGTATTTT. As protein: CASSFTGTPDDTQYF. The chain employs TRBV5-1 and TRBJ2-3, with D perhaps TRBD1 or TRBD2 (5 bases each). Germline V gene data show CDR1 as SGHRS and CDR2 as YFSETQ. The V end lost 2 bases, the J end lost 6 bases, and 16 bases lay between the germline ends. CDR3 length equals 15 residues.

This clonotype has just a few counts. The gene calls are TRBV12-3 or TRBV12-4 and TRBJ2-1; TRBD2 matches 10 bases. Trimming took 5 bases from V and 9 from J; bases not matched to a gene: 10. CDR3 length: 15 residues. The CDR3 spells CASSPSGRGESEQFF. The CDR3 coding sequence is TGTGCCAGCAGTCCGAGCGGGAGGGGGGAGAGTGAGCAGTTCTTC.

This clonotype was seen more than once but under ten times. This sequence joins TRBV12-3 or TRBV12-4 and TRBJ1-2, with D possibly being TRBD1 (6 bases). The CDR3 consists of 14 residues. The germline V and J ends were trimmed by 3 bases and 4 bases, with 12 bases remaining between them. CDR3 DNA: TGTGCCAGCAGTTTGACAGGCGTAGGCTATGGCTACACCTTC. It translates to CASSLTGVGYGYTF.

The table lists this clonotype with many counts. The CDR3 spells CASSPRTSRYEQYF. As DNA, the CDR3 is TGTGCCAGCAGCCCTCGGACTAGCCGTTACGAGCAGTACTTC. V and J are TRBV7-2 and TRBJ2-7; TRBD2 matches 8 bases. With 5 bases clipped from V and 4 bases from J, the junction kept 7 bases outside the gene matches. The CDR3 covers 14 residues. Germline V gives CDR1 SGHTA, CDR2 FQGNSA.

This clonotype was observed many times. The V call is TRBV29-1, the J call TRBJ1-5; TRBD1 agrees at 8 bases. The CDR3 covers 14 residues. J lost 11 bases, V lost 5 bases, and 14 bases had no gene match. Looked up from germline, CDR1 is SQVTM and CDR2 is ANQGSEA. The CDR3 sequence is CSVRGAGGNMAQHF. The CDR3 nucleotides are TGCAGCGTTCGAGGGGCAGGGGGCAATATGGCCCAGCATTTT.